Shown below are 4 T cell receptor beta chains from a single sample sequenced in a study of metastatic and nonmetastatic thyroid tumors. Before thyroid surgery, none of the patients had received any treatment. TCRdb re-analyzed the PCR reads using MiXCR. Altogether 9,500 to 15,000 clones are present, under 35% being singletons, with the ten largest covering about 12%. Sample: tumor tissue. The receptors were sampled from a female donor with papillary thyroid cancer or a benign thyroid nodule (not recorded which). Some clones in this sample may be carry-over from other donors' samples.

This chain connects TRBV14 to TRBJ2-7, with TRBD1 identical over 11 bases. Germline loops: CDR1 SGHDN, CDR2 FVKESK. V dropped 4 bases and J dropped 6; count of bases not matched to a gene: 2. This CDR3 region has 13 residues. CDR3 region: CASSPGTGGEQYF. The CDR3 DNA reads TGTGCCAGCAGCCCAGGGACAGGGGGCGAGCAGTACTTC.

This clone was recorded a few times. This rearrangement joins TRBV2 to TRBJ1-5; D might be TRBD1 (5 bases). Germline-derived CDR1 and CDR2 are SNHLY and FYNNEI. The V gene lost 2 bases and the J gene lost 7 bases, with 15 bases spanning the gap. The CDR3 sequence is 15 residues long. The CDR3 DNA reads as TGTGCCAGCAGTGAATATCAGTCAGGGAACCAGCCCCAGCATTTT. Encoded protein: CASSEYQSGNQPQHF.

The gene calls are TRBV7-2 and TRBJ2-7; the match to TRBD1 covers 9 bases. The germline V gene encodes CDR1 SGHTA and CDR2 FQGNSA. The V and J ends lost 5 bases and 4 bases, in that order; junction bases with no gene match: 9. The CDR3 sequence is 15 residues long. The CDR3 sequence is CASSLTGTGSYEQYF. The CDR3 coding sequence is TGTGCCAGCAGCCTTACCGGGACAGGGTCTTACGAGCAGTACTTC.

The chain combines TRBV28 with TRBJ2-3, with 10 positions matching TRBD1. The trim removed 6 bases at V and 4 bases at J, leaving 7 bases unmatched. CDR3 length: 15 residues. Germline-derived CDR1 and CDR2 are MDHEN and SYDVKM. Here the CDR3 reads CASSLPGQGSDTQYF. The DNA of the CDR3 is TGTGCCAGCAGCCTACCGGGACAGGGGTCAGATACGCAGTATTTT.